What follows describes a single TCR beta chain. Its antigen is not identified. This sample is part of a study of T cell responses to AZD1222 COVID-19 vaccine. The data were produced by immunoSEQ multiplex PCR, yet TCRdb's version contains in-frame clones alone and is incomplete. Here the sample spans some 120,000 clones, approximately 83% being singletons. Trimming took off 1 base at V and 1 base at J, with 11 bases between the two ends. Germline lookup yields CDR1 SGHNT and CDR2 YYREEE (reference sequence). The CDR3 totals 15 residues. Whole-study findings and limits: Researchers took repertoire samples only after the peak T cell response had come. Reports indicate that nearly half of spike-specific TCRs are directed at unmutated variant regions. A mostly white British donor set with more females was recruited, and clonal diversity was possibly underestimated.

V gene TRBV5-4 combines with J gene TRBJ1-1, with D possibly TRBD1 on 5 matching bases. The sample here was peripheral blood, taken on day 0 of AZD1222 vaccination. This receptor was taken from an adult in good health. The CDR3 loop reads CASSLLAGRNTEAFF. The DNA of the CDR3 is TGTGCCAGCAGCTTGCTGGCAGGGCGGAACACTGAAGCTTTCTTT.